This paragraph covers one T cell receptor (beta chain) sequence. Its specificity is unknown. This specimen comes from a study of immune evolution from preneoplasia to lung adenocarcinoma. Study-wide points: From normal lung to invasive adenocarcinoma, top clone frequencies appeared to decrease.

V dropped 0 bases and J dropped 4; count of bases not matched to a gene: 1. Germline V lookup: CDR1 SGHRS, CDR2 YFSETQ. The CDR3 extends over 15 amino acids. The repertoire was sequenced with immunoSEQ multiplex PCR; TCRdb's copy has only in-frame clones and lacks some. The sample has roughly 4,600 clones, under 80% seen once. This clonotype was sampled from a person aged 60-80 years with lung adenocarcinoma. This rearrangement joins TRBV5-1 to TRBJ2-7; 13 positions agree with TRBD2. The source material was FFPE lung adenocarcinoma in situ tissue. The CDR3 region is CASSLGLAGGYEQYF. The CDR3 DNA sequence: TGCGCCAGCAGCTTGGGACTAGCGGGGGGTTACGAGCAGTACTTC.